What follows are 5 T cell receptor beta chains derived from one specimen sequenced in a study of T cell repertoires in cytomegalovirus infection. TCRdb recomputed calls from the reads with MiXCR, one row per CDR3 protein. The data hold approximately 190,000 distinct CDR3 sequences, with roughly 27% observed a single time. The sequenced sample was PBMCs. These receptors all come from a human donor in good health (CMV status not recorded). Some clones in this sample may be carry-over from other donors' samples.

The chain joins TRBV19 to TRBJ1-5, with D perhaps matching TRBD1 (6 bases). The CDR3 consists of 14 residues. Germline CDR1 and CDR2: LNHDA and SQIVND (reference sequence). Trimming left V 8 bases short and J 5 bases short, with 16 bases between. CDR3 protein: CASGRRGGDQPQHF. The CDR3 region has the DNA TGTGCCAGTGGTCGCAGGGGTGGCGATCAGCCCCAGCATTTT.

Ten or more counts support this clonotype. The chain is built from TRBV7-6 and TRBJ1-2; D is unresolved. V lost 4 bases, J lost 5 bases, and 11 bases lay in between. The CDR3 loop spans 13 amino acids. Germline V CDR1 and CDR2: SGHVS, FNYEAQ. The CDR3 DNA follows: TGTGCCAGCAGCTCTGAGGCGGAGTATGGCTACACCTTC. Its translation is CASSSEAEYGYTF.

This clonotype was counted a few times. The chain recombines TRBV4-3 with TRBJ1-2; 11 nucleotides match TRBD1. Trimming took 3 bases from V and 5 from J; bases not matched to a gene: 8. Germline CDR1 LGHNA, CDR2 YSLEER. The CDR3 covers 16 residues. The CDR3 reads CASSHVGTGGEYGYTF. The CDR3 DNA reads TGCGCCAGCAGCCATGTGGGGACAGGGGGTGAATATGGCTACACCTTC.

The CDR3 DNA is TGCGCCAGCAGCCAAGGGACATATCGGGACACTGAAGCTTTCTTT. It translates to CASSQGTYRDTEAFF. The J gene is TRBJ1-1, the V gene TRBV4-1; D possibly corresponds to TRBD1 (5 bases). The V and J ends lost 1 base and 3 bases respectively, with 12 bases between them. This CDR3 has 15 residues. Germline V gene data show CDR1 as MGHRA and CDR2 as YSYEKL.

This clonotype was seen only a few times. The V and J genes are TRBV5-5 and TRBJ2-2; D unresolved. Deletions cut 0 bases from V and 1 base from J, with 7 bases between. The CDR3 sequence is 15 residues long. Germline values: CDR1 SGHKS, CDR2 YYEKEE (reference sequence). CDR3 residues: CASSLERVNTGELFF. CDR3 nucleotides: TGTGCCAGCAGCTTGGAAAGGGTGAACACCGGGGAGCTGTTTTTT.